Presented here are 3 T cell receptor beta chains from one specimen sequenced in a study of prognosis after radiotherapy for stage I lung cancer. TCR beta CDR3 amplification from genomic DNA was performed by two-round multiplex PCR. First-round PCR amplification was performed with primers specific to each TRBV and TRBJ gene. TCRdb reprocessed the multiplex PCR reads with MiXCR, giving one entry per CDR3 protein. The sample includes some 15,000 distinct CDR3 sequences, 28% of them seen just once. The starting material was PBMCs, obtained before or after stereotactic body radiation therapy (not recorded which). The receptors originated from a donor aged 50 or older with non-small cell lung cancer.

By frequency in the sample, this clonotype is medium-sized (0.01 to 0.1%). The chain is built from TRBV20-1 and TRBJ2-3; TRBD2 aligns across 9 bases. This CDR3 is built from 13 residues. V shed 4 bases and J 4 bases; nucleotides not matched to a gene: 3. Germline-derived CDR1 and CDR2 are DFQATT and SNEGSKA (reference sequence). The CDR3: CSANSGSADTQYF. CDR3 DNA: TGCAGTGCTAATAGCGGGAGCGCAGATACGCAGTATTTT.

This clonotype was seen at least ten times. V usage is TRBV9 and J usage is TRBJ1-2; 7 nucleotides line up with TRBD1. The V segment lost 3 bases and the J segment 3 bases; nucleotides outside the gene matches: 8. This CDR3 is built from 15 residues. Looked up from germline, CDR1 is SGDLS and CDR2 is YYNGEE. CDR3 residues: CASSAGTAIDYGYTF. CDR3 bases: TGTGCCAGCAGCGCCGGGACAGCCATTGACTATGGCTACACCTTC.

This clonotype was recorded many times. The gene calls are TRBV20-1 and TRBJ2-7; 11 bases are a match to TRBD2. Germline CDR1 and CDR2: DFQATT and SNEGSKA (reference sequence). The CDR3 covers 14 residues. V was pared by 5 bases and J by 7 bases, with 10 bases of the junction left unmatched. CDR3 region: CSARLTSGSIEQYF. Here the CDR3 DNA reads TGCAGTGCTCGACTCACTAGCGGGAGTATAGAGCAGTACTTC.